This T cell receptor beta chain was captured by sequencing in a study of shared clonotypes between healthy human individuals. The table came from immunoSEQ multiplex PCR; TCRdb's copy has only in-frame clones and leaves some out. This sample carries over 850,000 clones, more than 75% of them seen once, and the ten largest clones take roughly 0.56%. A note on this clone: Its antigen is as yet unknown. At one boundary the junction diverges from the germline segment, which might be a read error.

General study findings and limits: An expected dependence of interdonor clonotype sharing on sequencing depth was noted.

Germline V lookup: CDR1 LGHNT, CDR2 FRNRAP. The CDR3 runs to 12 residues. The chain recombines TRBV12-5 with TRBJ2-2, with D unresolved. Sequenced material: memory CD4+ T cells from PBMCs. Regarding subset: CD45RA-negative fraction. The sequence was obtained from a man younger than 35 in good health. Some clones in this sample may be carry-over from other donors' samples. CDR3 nucleotides: TGTGCTAGTGGTTTGAACCCCGGGGAGCTGTTTTTT. Its translation: CASGLNPGELFF.